Shown below are 3 T cell receptor beta chains from a single sample sequenced in a study of cytomegalovirus exposure and HLA in healthy donors. PCR involved 60 Vbeta and 13 Jbeta primers. Data came from immunoSEQ multiplex PCR; TCRdb stores just in-frame clones and leaves some out. The table records some 100,000 clones, about 79% of them present only once. The sample consisted of PBMCs. These receptors originate from a young woman in good health and CMV-seronegative.

This clone was counted once. This sequence joins TRBV6-1 and TRBJ1-5; maybe TRBD1 (6 bases). The CDR3 runs 13 residues. CDR1 MNHNS and CDR2 SASEGT come from the germline V gene. The V end lost 5 bases, the J end lost 4 bases, and 9 bases lay between the germline ends. CDR3 in DNA: TGTGCCAGCAGTACAGGGATGAATCAGCCCCAGCATTTT. Protein: CASSTGMNQPQHF.

V and J are TRBV4-3 and TRBJ2-5; 10 bases map to TRBD1. V lost 0 bases and J lost 1; bases outside the gene matches: 11. This CDR3 comprises 19 residues. Germline V gene lookup returns CDR1 LGHNA and CDR2 YSLEER. The CDR3 nucleotides are TGCGCCAGCAGCCAAGAGCCCCCCGGGACAGGGGAGCCCCAAGAGACCCAGTACTTC. It encodes CASSQEPPGTGEPQETQYF.

This clone was observed a single time. The chain recombines TRBV5-4 with TRBJ2-3; TRBD2 aligns across 9 bases. The CDR3 length is 15 residues. J gave up 0 bases and V 6 bases, and 5 bases lay outside the gene matches. The germline gives CDR1 SGHNT, CDR2 YYREEE (reference sequence). The CDR3 sequence is CASTRGTSSTDTQYF. The CDR3 nucleotides read TGTGCCAGCACCCGGGGGACTAGCAGCACAGATACGCAGTATTTT.